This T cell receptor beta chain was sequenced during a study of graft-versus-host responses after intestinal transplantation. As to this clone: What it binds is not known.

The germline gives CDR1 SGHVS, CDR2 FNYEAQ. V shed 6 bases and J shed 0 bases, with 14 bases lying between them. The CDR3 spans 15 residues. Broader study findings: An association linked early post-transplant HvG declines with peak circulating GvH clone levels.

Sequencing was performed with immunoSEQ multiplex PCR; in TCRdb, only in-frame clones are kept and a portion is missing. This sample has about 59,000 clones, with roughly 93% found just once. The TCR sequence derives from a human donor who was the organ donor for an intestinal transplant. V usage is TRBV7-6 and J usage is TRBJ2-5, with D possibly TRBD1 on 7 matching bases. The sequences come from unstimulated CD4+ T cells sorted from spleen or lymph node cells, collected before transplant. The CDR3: CASSRQGGHQETQYF. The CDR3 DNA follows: TGTGCCAGCAGTCGACAGGGAGGTCACCAAGAGACCCAGTACTTC.